This TCR beta chain is from a study of blood T cells in healthy people across ages. General observations from the study: Naive and antigen-experienced cells were not separated, limiting conclusive comparison.

Sample-barcoded 5' priming and a J-beta primer mix drove a second PCR of about 6 to 12 cycles. MiXCR, run by TCRdb on the 5' RACE reads, gives a single entry per CDR3 protein. Of about 930,000 distinct CDR3 sequences detected, approximately 32% appear once; the ten largest clones hold about a tenth. As to this clonotype: The antigen is undetermined.

With V trimmed by 0 bases and J by 7 bases, 14 bases remained unmatched. CDR1 and CDR2 (germline): SGDLS, YYNGEE. This CDR3 region has 18 residues. Another study also made use of these data, one on T cells of mothers and their children.

The chain links TRBV9 to TRBJ2-2, with 8 bases fitting TRBD2. This TCR derives from a woman aged 40 to 55 in good health. Sequencing input: blood. The CDR3 DNA reads as TGTGCCAGCAGCGTAGGGCCGGGTGGCGGGGGGCCAGACGGGGAGCTGTTTTTT. It specifies CASSVGPGGGGPDGELFF.